The rows below give T cell receptor beta chains drawn from one sample of a study of human T cells and chemical hapten exposure. TCRdb itself ran the RACE reads through MiXCR, one entry per CDR3 protein. Among 27,000 or so distinct CDR3 sequences listed, more than 8% were seen once. The specimen comprised whole blood, sampled in connection with sensitization to the hapten diphenylcyclopropenone (DPC). These receptors all stem from a man aged 30 to 39 with alopecia areata. Some clones in this sample may be carry-over from other donors' samples. CDR3s include the opening cysteine and the closing phenylalanine or tryptophan. Fields, in order: J gene, clone size, D gene, V gene, CDR3 protein, CDR3 DNA. The D gene is left open where the match is weak. The size field is filled for only some rows; it gives once, few, many or a size class.

TRBJ2-1	many	-	TRBV12-5	CASGPGVLSSVSYNEQFF	TGTGCTAGTGGTCCCGGGGTGCTCAGTTCGGTCTCCTACAATGAGCAGTTCTTC
TRBJ1-1	few	-	TRBV29-1	CSAGTQGWAEAFF	TGCAGCGCTGGGACTCAAGGATGGGCTGAAGCTTTCTTT
TRBJ2-3	-	TRBD1	TRBV18	CASSVTGGSSDTQYF	TGTGCCAGCTCCGTGACAGGGGGCAGCTCAGATACGCAGTATTTT
TRBJ2-1	many	-	TRBV4-3	CASSPHPARNEQFF	TGCGCCAGCAGCCCGCACCCCGCGAGGAATGAGCAGTTCTTC
TRBJ1-2	many	-	TRBV6-2/TRBV6-3	CATRDSYGYTF	TGTGCCACCCGGGATTCCTATGGCTACACCTTC
TRBJ2-1	many	TRBD2	TRBV19	CASSPGLAGYKFF	TGTGCCAGTAGTCCGGGACTAGCGGGGTATAAGTTCTTC
TRBJ2-4	many	-	TRBV7-9	CASSLAGAFDKNIQYF	TGTGCCAGCAGCTTAGCAGGGGCCTTCGACAAAAACATTCAGTACTTC
TRBJ2-3	-	-	TRBV3-1	CASSQEDTQYF	TGTGCCAGCAGCCAAGAAGATACGCAGTATTTT
TRBJ1-5	many	-	TRBV6-1	CASSPMGDQPQHF	TGTGCCAGCAGTCCCATGGGTGATCAGCCCCAGCATTTT
TRBJ2-1	many	TRBD2	TRBV11-2	CASSLAASGRNPSSYNEQFF	TGTGCCAGCAGCTTAGCGGCTAGCGGGAGGAACCCCAGCTCCTACAATGAGCAGTTCTTC
TRBJ2-4	many	TRBD2	TRBV3-1	CASSQEPSSGRATDRGKNIQYF	TGTGCCAGCAGCCAAGAACCTTCTAGCGGGAGGGCCACGGACCGTGGCAAAAACATTCAGTACTTC
TRBJ2-2	many	TRBD2	TRBV6-1	CASSGGGARELFF	TGTGCCAGCAGTGGCGGGGGGGCAAGGGAGCTGTTTTTT
TRBJ1-5	many	-	TRBV25-1	CASSESGLGDRPQHF	TGTGCCAGCAGTGAGTCGGGACTTGGGGATCGGCCCCAGCATTTT
TRBJ2-5	many	-	TRBV12-3/TRBV12-4	CASSSQGETQYF	TGTGCCAGCAGTTCCCAGGGAGAGACCCAGTACTTC
TRBJ1-2	-	-	TRBV6-2/TRBV6-3	CASSEGGRLANYGYTF	TGTGCCAGCAGTGAAGGAGGGCGCTTAGCTAACTATGGCTACACCTTC
TRBJ1-2	-	-	TRBV9	CASSVEDSYGYTF	TGTGCCAGCAGCGTAGAGGACAGTTATGGCTACACCTTC
TRBJ2-1	many	TRBD1	TRBV18	CASSPLGQVNEQFF	TGTGCCAGCTCACCTTTAGGACAGGTCAATGAGCAGTTCTTC
TRBJ2-6	many	-	TRBV5-1	CASSLVTGSGANVLTF	TGCGCCAGCAGCTTGGTCACAGGGTCTGGGGCCAACGTCCTGACTTTC